This TCR beta chain was profiled in a study of a mutant IDH1 vaccine in newly diagnosed glioma. Study context: Treated patients, averaging roughly 40 years, were roughly 62% male and about 38% female.

Noted time point: baseline, week 1 (first vaccination visit). Treatment specified: pre-vaccination baseline after standard-of-care therapy. Each tumor in the donors was a new WHO grade 3 or 4 astrocytoma, IDH1-mutant and ATRX-lost. J lost 7 bases, V lost 5 bases, and 10 bases had no gene match. The CDR3 covers 16 residues. Germline V lookup: CDR1 SGHAT, CDR2 FQNNGV. TCRdb's copy holds only in-frame clones and misses some; the assay was immunoSEQ multiplex PCR. The data show approximately 92,000 clones, around 82% seen once. Sample: PBMCs, taken from a glioma patient treated with radiotherapy, temozolomide or both. This clonotype was obtained from a woman in her forties or fifties with glioma. The chain carries TRBV11-2 and TRBJ1-6, with 8 nucleotides matching TRBD1. The CDR3 here is CASSPGQGTANSPLHF. The CDR3 DNA sequence: TGTGCCAGCAGCCCTGGACAGGGAACTGCCAATTCACCCCTCCACTTT.